The source of this T cell receptor (beta chain) is a study of response to subunit inactivated influenza vaccine. This clonotype was observed a few times. MiXCR, applied by TCRdb to the RT-PCR reads, yields one record per CDR3 protein. The sample holds about 540,000 distinct CDR3 sequences, 20% to 25% seen once. The same sample was also studied in work on T cells expressing NK-cell markers. That study adds: The authors made TCR beta cDNA libraries by 5'RACE template switching. This switching added a universal primer site and UMIs. Where a handful of donors were concerned, these clonotypes also led the CD3+CD56-NKG2C+ fraction.

This receptor was identified in a man in his forties or fifties who received an inactivated influenza vaccine. The sample in question was CD4+ T cells sorted from PBMCs, obtained roughly 13 days after vaccination.

This CDR3 is CSATGTAQMREKLFF. The CDR3 DNA sequence: TGCAGTGCCACAGGGACGGCACAGATGAGAGAAAAACTGTTTTTT. The V call is TRBV20-1, the J call TRBJ1-4, with D possibly being TRBD1 (6 bases). CDR1 DFQATT and CDR2 SNEGSKA come from the germline V gene (reference sequence). The CDR3 sequence is 15 residues long. The ends were cut back, 6 bases at V and 8 bases at J, with 22 bases in the middle.